The rows below give T cell receptor beta chains drawn from one sample of a study of T cells in Graves' hyperthyroidism and ophthalmopathy. TCRdb re-called the multiplex PCR reads with MiXCR, one entry per CDR3 protein. The data show hundreds of thousands of distinct CDR3 sequences, 14% seen once. Sequencing was performed on blood. The origin of the receptors is a woman aged 18-35 years with Graves' hyperthyroidism. Both conserved end residues are part of each CDR3. The D gene is left open where the match is weak. Clone sizes are given selectively: once, few, many, or a class where the clone is expanded.

D	size	V	J	CDR3	DNA
TRBD1	few	TRBV19	TRBJ1-2	CASSGWTGGQDGYTF	TGTGCCAGTAGTGGATGGACAGGGGGGCAGGATGGCTACACCTTC
TRBD2	many	TRBV6-1	TRBJ2-1	CASSGLGLAGVLEQFF	TGTGCCAGCAGTGGGCTAGGACTAGCGGGAGTTCTCGAGCAGTTCTTC
TRBD2	.	TRBV7-2	TRBJ2-7	CASRGGGGIGEQYF	TGTGCCAGCAGGGGGGGCGGGGGGATCGGCGAGCAGTACTTC
.	many	TRBV12-3/TRBV12-4	TRBJ2-1	CASRPYRQDNEQFF	TGTGCCAGCCGACCTTATCGACAGGACAATGAGCAGTTCTTC
TRBD2	.	TRBV20-1	TRBJ2-4	CSARDLLAGGPAKNIQYF	TGCAGTGCTAGAGACTTACTAGCGGGAGGGCCAGCCAAAAACATTCAGTACTTC
.	.	TRBV27	TRBJ2-1	CASSLGYNGYNEQFF	TGTGCCAGCAGTTTGGGCTATAACGGCTACAATGAGCAGTTCTTC
.	few	TRBV27	TRBJ2-7	CASSPFGTPPTYEQYF	TGTGCCAGCAGTCCATTCGGGACTCCCCCTACTTACGAGCAGTACTTC
.	few	TRBV20-1	TRBJ2-1	CGARGGFYSYNEQFF	TGCGGTGCTCGTGGGGGGTTCTACTCCTACAATGAGCAGTTCTTC
TRBD2	once	TRBV5-1	TRBJ2-3	CASSWVGLTSGSLPDTQYF	TGTGCCAGCAGCTGGGTGGGGCTGACTAGCGGGAGCTTGCCAGATACGCAGTATTTT
.	.	TRBV7-2	TRBJ2-1	CASSLIGTQQFF	TGTGCCAGCAGCTTAATCGGGACTCAGCAGTTCTTC
.	few	TRBV28	TRBJ2-2	CASSGAPYSRELFF	TGTGCCAGCAGTGGGGCCCCTTATTCCCGGGAGCTGTTTTTT
TRBD1	.	TRBV28	TRBJ2-3	CASRSRQGFSYF	TGTGCCAGCAGGTCCCGACAGGGGTTTTCGTATTTT
TRBD1	many	TRBV3-1	TRBJ1-2	CASSQRGQQNYGYTF	TGTGCCAGCAGCCAACGGGGACAGCAAAACTATGGCTACACCTTC
TRBD2	many	TRBV7-9	TRBJ2-5	CASSLATRTSGLQETQYF	TGTGCCAGCAGCTTAGCTACGCGGACTAGCGGACTCCAAGAGACCCAGTACTTC
.	many	TRBV12-3/TRBV12-4	TRBJ1-1	CASSFSALGDTEAFF	TGTGCCAGCAGTTTTTCCGCGCTTGGGGACACTGAAGCTTTCTTT
.	many	TRBV12-3/TRBV12-4	TRBJ2-1	CASSLAQEFNEQFF	TGTGCCAGCAGTTTAGCGCAGGAGTTCAATGAGCAGTTCTTC
.	few	TRBV9	TRBJ1-1	CASSSMGQMNTEAFF	TGTGCCAGCAGCTCAATGGGGCAGATGAACACTGAAGCTTTCTTT
.	.	TRBV10-3	TRBJ1-5	CAISTQGNQPQHF	TGTGCCATCAGTACCCAGGGTAACCAGCCCCAGCATTTT
.	.	TRBV18	TRBJ1-6	CASSPPRGYNSPLHF	TGTGCCAGCTCACCACCTCGGGGTTATAATTCACCCCTCCACTTT
.	many	TRBV6-1	TRBJ1-5	CASSDGGGLAPQHF	TGTGCCAGCAGTGACGGTGGGGGCCTGGCGCCCCAGCATTTT
TRBD1	.	TRBV25-1	TRBJ2-3	CASSRTGGREDTQYF	TGTGCCAGCAGTCGGACAGGGGGCCGAGAAGATACGCAGTATTTT
TRBD2	few	TRBV7-3	TRBJ2-7	CASSLMPAGDSYEQYF	TGTGCCAGCAGCTTAATGCCGGCGGGAGACTCCTACGAGCAGTACTTC
.	many	TRBV11-2	TRBJ1-1	CASSLDGGVGGISEAFF	TGTGCCAGCAGCTTAGACGGGGGGGTCGGGGGGATTTCAGAAGCTTTCTTT
TRBD1	.	TRBV5-5	TRBJ1-6	CASSQTGNYNSPLHF	TGTGCCAGCAGCCAGACAGGGAACTATAATTCACCCCTCCACTTT
TRBD1	few	TRBV19	TRBJ2-7	CASSIIDRGEQYF	TGTGCCAGTAGTATCATCGACAGGGGAGAGCAGTACTTC
TRBD2	.	TRBV7-2	TRBJ2-5	CASSPPWGRGGEETQYF	TGTGCCAGCAGCCCGCCGTGGGGGCGGGGGGGCGAGGAGACCCAGTACTTC
.	few	TRBV28	TRBJ1-2	CASSLARGGDGYTF	TGTGCCAGCAGTTTAGCGAGGGGAGGGGATGGCTACACCTTC
.	many	TRBV6-2/TRBV6-3	TRBJ2-1	CASSYDHEQFF	TGTGCCAGCAGTTACGACCATGAGCAGTTCTTC
.	many	TRBV6-1	TRBJ2-7	CASSGDGSSYEQYF	TGTGCCAGCAGTGGAGATGGGTCCTCCTACGAGCAGTACTTC
.	.	TRBV19	TRBJ2-1	CASSIDLVTTYNEQFF	TGTGCCAGTAGTATAGATCTGGTGACTACCTACAATGAGCAGTTCTTC
TRBD2	many	TRBV11-2	TRBJ2-1	CASSSFYRGGGGLAGSYNEQFF	TGTGCCAGCAGCTCCTTTTATAGGGGGGGTGGGGGACTAGCGGGGAGCTACAATGAGCAGTTCTTC
TRBD2	few	TRBV19	TRBJ2-1	CASSIDIAGGGREQFF	TGTGCCAGTAGTATAGATATAGCGGGAGGTGGCAGGGAGCAGTTCTTC
TRBD1	many	TRBV6-2/TRBV6-3	TRBJ1-5	CASSPRQGRQPQHF	TGTGCCAGCAGCCCTAGACAGGGGCGGCAGCCCCAGCATTTT
.	few	TRBV25-1	TRBJ2-1	CASREPGLYNEQFF	TGTGCCAGCAGGGAACCGGGACTCTACAATGAGCAGTTCTTC
.	.	TRBV7-9	TRBJ2-4	CASSSYAGIRNIQYF	TGTGCCAGCAGCTCTTACGCCGGGATTAGAAACATTCAGTACTTC
.	many	TRBV11-2	TRBJ2-7	CASSLDWGPYEQYF	TGTGCCAGCAGCTTAGATTGGGGCCCCTACGAGCAGTACTTC
TRBD1	many	TRBV28	TRBJ2-7	CASSSLGQGGKYEQYF	TGTGCCAGCAGTTCTTTAGGACAGGGGGGCAAATACGAGCAGTACTTC
.	few	TRBV7-9	TRBJ2-2	CASSFRVGLFF	TGTGCCAGCAGCTTCAGGGTTGGGCTGTTTTTT
TRBD2	many	TRBV20-1	TRBJ2-3	CSARDQGLAALDTQYF	TGCAGTGCTAGAGATCAGGGACTAGCGGCCCTGGATACGCAGTATTTT
TRBD1	.	TRBV6-5	TRBJ1-1	CASSYTTGGGTEAFF	TGTGCCAGCAGTTACACCACAGGGGGCGGAACTGAAGCTTTCTTT
.	few	TRBV29-1	TRBJ2-2	CSVDRNTGELFF	TGCAGCGTTGACCGGAACACCGGGGAGCTGTTTTTT
TRBD2	few	TRBV12-3/TRBV12-4	TRBJ2-3	CASTPGIAGPRTDTQYF	TGTGCCAGCACCCCCGGGATAGCGGGACCCCGCACAGATACGCAGTATTTT